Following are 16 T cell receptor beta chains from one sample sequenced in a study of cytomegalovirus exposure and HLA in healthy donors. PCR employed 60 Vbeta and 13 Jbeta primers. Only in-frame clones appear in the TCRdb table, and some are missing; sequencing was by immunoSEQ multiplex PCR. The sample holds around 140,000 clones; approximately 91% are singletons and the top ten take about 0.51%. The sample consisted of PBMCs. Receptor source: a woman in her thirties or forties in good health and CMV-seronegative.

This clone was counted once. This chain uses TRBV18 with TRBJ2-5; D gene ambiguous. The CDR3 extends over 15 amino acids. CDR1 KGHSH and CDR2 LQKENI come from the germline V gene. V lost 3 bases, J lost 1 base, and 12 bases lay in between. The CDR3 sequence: CASSPFDSIQETQYF. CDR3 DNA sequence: TGTGCCAGCTCACCTTTCGATTCTATCCAAGAGACCCAGTACTTC.

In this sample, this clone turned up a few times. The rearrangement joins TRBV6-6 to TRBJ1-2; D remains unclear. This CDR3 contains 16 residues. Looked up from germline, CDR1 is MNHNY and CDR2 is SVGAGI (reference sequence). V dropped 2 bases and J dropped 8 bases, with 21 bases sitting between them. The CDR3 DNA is TGTGCCAGCAGTTACCCCGGCGGGCCCCGAGGAGGAGGCTACACCTTC. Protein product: CASSYPGGPRGGGYTF.

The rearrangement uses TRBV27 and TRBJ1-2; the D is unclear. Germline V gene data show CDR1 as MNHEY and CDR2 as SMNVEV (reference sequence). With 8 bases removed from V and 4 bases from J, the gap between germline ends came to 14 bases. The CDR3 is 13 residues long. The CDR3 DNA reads TGTGCCAGCGGCCCCAGCCGGGGCTATGGCTACACCTTC. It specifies CASGPSRGYGYTF.

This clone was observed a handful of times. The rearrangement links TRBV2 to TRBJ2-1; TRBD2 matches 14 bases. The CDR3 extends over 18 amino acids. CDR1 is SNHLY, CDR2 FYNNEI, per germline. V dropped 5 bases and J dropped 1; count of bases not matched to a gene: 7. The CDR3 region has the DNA TGTGCCAGCAGTCTAAGACTAGCGGGAGGGCGGTCCTACAATGAGCAGTTCTTC. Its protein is CASSLRLAGGRSYNEQFF. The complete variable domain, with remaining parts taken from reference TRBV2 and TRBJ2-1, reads EPEVTQTPSHQVTQMGQEVILRCVPISNHLYFYWYRQILGQKVEFLVSFYNNEISEKSEIFDDQFSVERPDGSNFTLKIRSTKLEDSAMYFCASSLRLAGGRSYNEQFFGPGTRLTVL.

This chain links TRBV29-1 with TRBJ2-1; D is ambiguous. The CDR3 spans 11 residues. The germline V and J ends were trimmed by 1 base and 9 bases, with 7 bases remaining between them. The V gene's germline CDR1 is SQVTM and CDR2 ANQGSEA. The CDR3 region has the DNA TGCAGCGTTGAAGGCAGGCCTGAGCAGTTCTTC. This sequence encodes CSVEGRPEQFF.

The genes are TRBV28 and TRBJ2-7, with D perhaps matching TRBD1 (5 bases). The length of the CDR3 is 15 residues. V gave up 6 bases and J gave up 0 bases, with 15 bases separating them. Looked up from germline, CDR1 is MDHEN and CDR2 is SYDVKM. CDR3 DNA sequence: TGTGCCAGCAGCCTCCCTGGGGCGCGCTCCTACGAGCAGTACTTC. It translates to CASSLPGARSYEQYF.

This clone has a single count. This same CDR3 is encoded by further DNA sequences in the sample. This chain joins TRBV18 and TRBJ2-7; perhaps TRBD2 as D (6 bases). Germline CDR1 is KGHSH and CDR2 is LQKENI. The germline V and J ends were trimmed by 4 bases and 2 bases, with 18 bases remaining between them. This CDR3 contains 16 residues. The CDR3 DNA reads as TGTGCCAGCTCACTACGCGGGCGCGGGGATGCCTACGAGCAGTACTTC. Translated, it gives CASSLRGRGDAYEQYF.

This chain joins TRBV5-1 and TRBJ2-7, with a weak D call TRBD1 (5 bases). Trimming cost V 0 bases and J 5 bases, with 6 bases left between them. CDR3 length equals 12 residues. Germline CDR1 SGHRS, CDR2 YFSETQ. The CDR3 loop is CASSLVRDEQYF. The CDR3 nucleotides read TGCGCCAGCAGCTTGGTCAGGGACGAGCAGTACTTC.

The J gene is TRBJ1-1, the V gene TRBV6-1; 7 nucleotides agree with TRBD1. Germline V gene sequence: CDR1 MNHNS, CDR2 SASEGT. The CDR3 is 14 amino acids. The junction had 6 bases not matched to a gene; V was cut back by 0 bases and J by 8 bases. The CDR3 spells CASSEALDRREAFF. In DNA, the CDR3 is TGTGCCAGCAGTGAAGCCCTGGACAGGAGGGAAGCTTTCTTT.

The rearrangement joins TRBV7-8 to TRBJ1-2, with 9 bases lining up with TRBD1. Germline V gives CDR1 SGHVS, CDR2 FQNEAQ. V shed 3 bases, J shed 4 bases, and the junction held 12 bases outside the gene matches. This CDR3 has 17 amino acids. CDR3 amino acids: CASSFSRRDRVGYGYTF. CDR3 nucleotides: TGTGCCAGCAGCTTTTCCCGCCGGGACAGGGTGGGCTATGGCTACACCTTC.

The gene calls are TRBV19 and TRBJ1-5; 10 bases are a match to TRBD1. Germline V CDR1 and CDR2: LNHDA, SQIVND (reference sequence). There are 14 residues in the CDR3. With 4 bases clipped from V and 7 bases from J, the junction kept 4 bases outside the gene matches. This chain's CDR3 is CASSTTGGGQPQHF. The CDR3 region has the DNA TGTGCCAGTAGTACGACAGGGGGCGGACAGCCCCAGCATTTT.

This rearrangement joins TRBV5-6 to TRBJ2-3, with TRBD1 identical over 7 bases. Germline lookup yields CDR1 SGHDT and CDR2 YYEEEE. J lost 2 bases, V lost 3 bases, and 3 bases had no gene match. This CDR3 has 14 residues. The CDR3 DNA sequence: TGTGCCAGCAGCTCCGGGACAGTCACAGATACGCAGTATTTT. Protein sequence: CASSSGTVTDTQYF.

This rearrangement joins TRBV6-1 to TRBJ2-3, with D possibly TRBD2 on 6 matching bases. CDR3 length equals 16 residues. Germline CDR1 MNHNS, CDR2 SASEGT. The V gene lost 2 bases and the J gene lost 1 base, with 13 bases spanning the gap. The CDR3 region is CASSELAWGGTDTQYF. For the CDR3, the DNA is TGTGCCAGCAGTGAACTAGCGTGGGGGGGCACAGATACGCAGTATTTT.

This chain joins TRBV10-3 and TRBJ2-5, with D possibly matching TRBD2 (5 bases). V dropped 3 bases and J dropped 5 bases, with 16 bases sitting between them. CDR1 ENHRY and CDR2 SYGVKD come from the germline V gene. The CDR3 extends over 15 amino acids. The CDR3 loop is CAISDPVGSLETQYF. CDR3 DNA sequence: TGTGCCATCAGTGACCCCGTAGGGAGTCTGGAGACCCAGTACTTC.

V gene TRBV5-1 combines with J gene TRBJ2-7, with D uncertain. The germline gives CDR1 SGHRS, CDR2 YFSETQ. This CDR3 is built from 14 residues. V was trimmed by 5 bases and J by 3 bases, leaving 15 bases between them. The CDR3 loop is CASSFPGTDYEQYF. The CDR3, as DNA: TGCGCCAGCAGTTTTCCAGGTACCGACTACGAGCAGTACTTC.

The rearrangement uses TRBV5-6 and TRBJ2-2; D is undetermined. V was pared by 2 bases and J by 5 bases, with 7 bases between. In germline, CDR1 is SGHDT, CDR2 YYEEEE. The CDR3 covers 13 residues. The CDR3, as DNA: TGTGCCAGCAGCTTTTTTGCGACCGGGGAGCTGTTTTTT. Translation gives CASSFFATGELFF.